This TCR beta chain was recorded in a study of vaccination and CD4 T cells after COVID-19. In the study overall: Nasal swab PCR had shown SARS-CoV-2 positivity in the convalescent patients (about 9 mild cases, one severe case). Control cultures used a CEFX viral epitope pool, an HIV-1 Nef peptide pool, or no peptide. Stimulation of the cells used overlapping spike peptide pools from SARS-CoV-2 and from the common cold coronaviruses HCoV-NL63, HCoV-OC43 and HCoV-229E.

Only one count was recorded for this clonotype. Its antigen is unknown. Sequencing of DNA taken from cultured CD4+ T cells relied on the Oncomine TCR Beta short-read assay. TCRdb processed the PCR reads anew with MiXCR; each CDR3 protein has one entry. Seen here are 9,500 to 15,000 distinct CDR3 sequences, approximately 52% observed once, and the top ten hold roughly a third. CDR3 length: 12 amino acids. Trimming cost V 0 bases and J 0 bases, with 0 bases left between them. Germline V CDR1 and CDR2: SGHRS, YFSETQ. Treatment here: roughly 10-day PBMC culture with coronavirus spike peptide pools or control peptides (ViraFEST assay). ViraFEST relied on peptide pools to expand antigen-specific T cells; the TCRs were sequenced afterward.

Material for sequencing was CD4+ T cells from blood, cultured in vitro. This sequence joins TRBV5-1 and TRBJ1-2; unclear D gene. This TCR derives from a human donor who had recovered from COVID-19. The CDR3 DNA follows: TGCGCCAGCAGCTTGGCTAACTATGGCTACACCTTC. It is translated as CASSLANYGYTF. The whole variable domain, remainder taken from reference TRBV5-1 and TRBJ1-2, is KAGVTQTPRYLIKTRGQQVTLSCSPISGHRSVSWYQQTPGQGLQFLFEYFSETQRNKGNFPGRFSGRQFSNSRSEMNVSTLELGDSALYLCASSLANYGYTFGSGTRLTVV.